This TCR beta chain emerged from a study of T cells in Graves' hyperthyroidism and ophthalmopathy (dated by TCRdb to the late 2010s). Broadly, across the study: Peripheral blood samples were taken at the time of initial diagnosis, prior to any treatment. Thyroid tissue and blood T-cell repertoires from more than five Graves' hyperthyroidism patients were also compared in the study. According to the paper, TCR Vbeta CDR3 sequencing was carried out on about 140 peripheral blood samples, which came from around 43 ophthalmopathy, under 85 hyperthyroidism and roughly 17 progressor patients. To identify TCR V-J signatures that set the groups apart, the researchers used a discovery cohort of more than 95 patients, made up of 40 to 45 with Graves' ophthalmopathy and 55 to 65 with stable Graves' hyperthyroidism. Prospective prediction of ophthalmopathy was tested in an independent validation cohort consisting of fewer than 20 hyperthyroidism patients and over 15 patients who later progressed to ophthalmopathy. Following sampling, methimazole starting at 30 mg daily was given to hyperthyroidism patients, and high-dose intravenous methylprednisolone was given to ophthalmopathy patients. For training and testing, the approximately 97 patients in the discovery cohort were randomly divided in a 7:3 ratio.

From a lookup of the germline V gene (reference sequence), CDR1 and CDR2 are WNHNN and SYGVQD. The CDR3 runs 13 amino acids, cysteine and phenylalanine included. Here the CDR3 DNA is all that survives: 39 bases in frame from base 1. V loses 0 bases, J loses 7 bases, and the germline ends lie 9 bases apart. This clonotype was counted a few times. Its antigen is unknown. No base-level quality is on record; no much larger clone is a single base apart. TCR beta CDR3 regions were amplified from RNA transcripts. A first-round RT-PCR of the TCR CDR3 used the HTBI primer set with the Qiagen OneStep RT-PCR kit. A second multiplex PCR round built the libraries, followed by size selection and purification. Libraries were sequenced paired-end with 100 bp reads on an Illumina HiSeq2000. As for the original processing: SOAPnuke was used to process the raw data, with reads discarded if the reads contained adapters or uncalled bases, had a mean Phred below 15, or lacked an exact constant-primer or identifier match. High-quality paired reads were merged using COPE v1.2.5, and each unique nucleotide sequence was defined as a clonotype. MiTCR v1.1 was used to align clonotypes to the IMGT TRBV, TRBD and TRBJ reference segments. Analysis was restricted to V-J combinations with a frequency above 0.0001, which covered just over 98% of repertoires. The TCS score was defined as F50 (clonal expansion) divided by E x V (chaos), with BLOSUM62-based TCRdist calculated between CDR3 peptides within each V-J. Welch's t-statistics and random forest reduced around 550 V-J features to 13, which were used in a naive Bayes classifier (R e1071). TCRdb reworked the public reads: Q25 trimming with fastp, MiXCR clone assembly, productive beta chains retained. Each entry merges the rows of one CDR3 protein and shows their most common DNA and genes. The V and J calls come from TCRdb's annotation, not from the publication. For this sample there are 550,000 to 850,000 distinct CDR3 sequences; 15% to 20% appear just once. The ten largest clones represent approximately 15% of the sample.

Findings and caveats that apply to the study as a whole: In validation, progression to ophthalmopathy was predicted by the model with 70.59% sensitivity and roughly 76% specificity, a median of about 6.8 months before onset. No statistical method was used to set the sample size in advance, and investigators knew the group allocation. Blood samples also contained most of the expanded thyroid clonotypes (frequency above 0.001), which suggests that blood repertoires may reflect thyroid immune responses. A 13 V-J signature model separated ophthalmopathy from stable hyperthyroidism, with 87.88% sensitivity and approximately 81% specificity in cross-validation and 80%/75% in testing.

Hyperthyroidism patients were aged 18 to 65 years and newly diagnosed, with disease duration of less than 2 months. Exclusion was applied to patients with uncontrolled infections, other autoimmune diseases, pregnancy or lactation. Diagnoses were based on clinical symptoms, serum thyroxine and TRAb, thyroid ultrasound and orbital computed tomography. For progressor patients, blood was drawn at the first diagnosis of hyperthyroidism, before any ophthalmopathy symptoms had appeared. PBMCs were separated from 7.5 to 10 ml of fresh peripheral blood using Ficoll-Paque density gradient centrifugation. Progressor patients were first diagnosed with Graves' hyperthyroidism and then developed ophthalmopathy during follow-up. Total RNA was extracted with Trizol reagent, and quality was checked on an Agilent 2100 Bioanalyzer.

Sequenced sample: blood. The TCR originated in a woman aged 45-60 years with Graves' hyperthyroidism that later progressed to Graves' ophthalmopathy. The receptor chain draws on TRBV10-1 and TRBJ1-2; confidence is insufficient to name the D gene. In nucleotides, the sequence is TGCGCCAGCAGTGAGTCAGGAGCCGGTGGCTACACCTTC. It translates to CASSESGAGGYTF.